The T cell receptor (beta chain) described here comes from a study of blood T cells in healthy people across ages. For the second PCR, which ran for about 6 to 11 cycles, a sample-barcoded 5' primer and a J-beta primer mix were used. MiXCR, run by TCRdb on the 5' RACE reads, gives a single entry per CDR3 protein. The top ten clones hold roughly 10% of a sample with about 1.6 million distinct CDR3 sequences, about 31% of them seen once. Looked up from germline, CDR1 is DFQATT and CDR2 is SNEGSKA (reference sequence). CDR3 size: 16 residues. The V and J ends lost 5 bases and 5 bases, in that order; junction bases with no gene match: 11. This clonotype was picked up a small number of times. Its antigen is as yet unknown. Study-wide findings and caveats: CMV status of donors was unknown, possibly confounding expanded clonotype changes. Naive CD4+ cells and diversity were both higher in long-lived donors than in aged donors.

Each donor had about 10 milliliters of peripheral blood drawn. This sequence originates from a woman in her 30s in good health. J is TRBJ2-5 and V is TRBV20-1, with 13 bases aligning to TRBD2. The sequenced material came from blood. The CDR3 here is CSAQPGTSGIGETQYF. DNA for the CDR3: TGCAGTGCTCAACCCGGGACTAGCGGGATTGGGGAGACCCAGTACTTC.